One and the same sample provided the 19 T cell receptor beta chains below, sequenced in a study of blood T cell repertoires in COVID-19. Sequenced by immunoSEQ multiplex PCR; TCRdb stores in-frame clones only, minus some. This sample has under 150,000 clones, with roughly 83% found just once. The sequenced sample was peripheral blood. The receptors stem from a woman of 80 years or more with acute or convalescent COVID-19.

The rearrangement links TRBV29-1 to TRBJ2-3; TRBD2 agrees at 7 bases. Germline trimming cut 7 bases from V and 2 bases from J; bases unmatched to any gene: 12. Germline V gene lookup returns CDR1 SQVTM and CDR2 ANQGSEA. The CDR3 contains 15 residues. The chain's CDR3 is CSADRASGYTDTQYF. In DNA, the CDR3 is TGCAGCGCCGATAGGGCTAGCGGTTACACAGATACGCAGTATTTT.

CDR3 DNA: TGTGCCAGCTCACCGGACAGGGATGGGTCACCCCTCCACTTT. As protein: CASSPDRDGSPLHF. This sequence joins TRBV18 and TRBJ1-6; 8 bases match TRBD1. The CDR3 extends over 14 amino acids. In germline, CDR1 is KGHSH, CDR2 LQKENI. V dropped 3 bases and J dropped 10; count of bases not matched to a gene: 5.

The rearrangement links TRBV9 to TRBJ1-2; weak D call: TRBD1 (5 bases). Trimming removed 4 bases at V and 4 bases at J, with 17 bases between. Germline values: CDR1 SGDLS, CDR2 YYNGEE. The CDR3 spans 15 residues. The CDR3, as DNA: TGTGCCAGCAGCCTTGGCTCTGGAGGGACCTATGGCTACACCTTC. Protein sequence: CASSLGSGGTYGYTF.

The chain has TRBV5-1 and TRBJ2-1; D possibly corresponds to TRBD1 (6 bases). V gave up 4 bases and J gave up 5 bases, with 10 bases separating them. CDR3 length equals 13 residues. The germline V gene has CDR1 SGHRS and CDR2 YFSETQ. CDR3 sequence (DNA): TGCGCCAGCAGCCCGGACAGCCACAATGAGCAGTTCTTC. The encoded protein is CASSPDSHNEQFF. The full variable domain, in which reference TRBV5-1 and TRBJ2-1 provide the parts outside the CDR3, is KAGVTQTPRYLIKTRGQQVTLSCSPISGHRSVSWYQQTPGQGLQFLFEYFSETQRNKGNFPGRFSGRQFSNSRSEMNVSTLELGDSALYLCASSPDSHNEQFFGPGTRLTVL.

The chain recombines TRBV30 with TRBJ1-6; 7 positions match TRBD1. The CDR3 consists of 14 residues. From germline, CDR1 is GTSNPN and CDR2 SVGIG (reference sequence). The J segment lost 5 bases and the V segment lost 8 bases, leaving 9 bases of the junction unmatched. The CDR3 DNA follows: TGTGCCAGCGACAGGGCCCTTAATAATTCACCCCTCCACTTT. This codes for CASDRALNNSPLHF.

Of note for this clone: Other DNA sequences in this sample translate to the same CDR3. CDR3 DNA sequence: TGCGCCAGCAGCTTTGGGGGAGCGGGAGGGGGCTACGAGCAGTACTTC. The encoded protein is CASSFGGAGGGYEQYF. The chain has TRBV5-1 and TRBJ2-7; 10 bases are a match to TRBD2. Germline values: CDR1 SGHRS, CDR2 YFSETQ. The CDR3 is made up of 16 amino acids. Trimming cost V 2 bases and J 3 bases; bases outside gene matches: 8. The full variable domain, in which reference TRBV5-1 and TRBJ2-7 provide the parts outside the CDR3, is KAGVTQTPRYLIKTRGQQVTLSCSPISGHRSVSWYQQTPGQGLQFLFEYFSETQRNKGNFPGRFSGRQFSNSRSEMNVSTLELGDSALYLCASSFGGAGGGYEQYFGPGTRLTVT.

This chain links TRBV4-3 with TRBJ1-4; 7 positions agree with TRBD1. This CDR3 spans 14 amino acids. CDR1 and CDR2 from the germline V gene are LGHNA and YSLEER. With V trimmed by 4 bases and J by 7 bases, 6 bases remained unmatched. For the CDR3, the DNA is TGCGCCAGCAGCCTAGGGACAGTCAGTGAAAAACTGTTTTTT. Translation: CASSLGTVSEKLFF.

This chain links TRBV30 with TRBJ2-2; 7 bases are shared with TRBD1. CDR3 length equals 13 residues. CDR1 and CDR2 (germline): GTSNPN, SVGIG (reference sequence). J gave up 4 bases and V 6 bases, and 5 bases lay outside the gene matches. CDR3 nucleotide sequence: TGTGCCTGCACCCGGGACAGCACCGGGGAGCTGTTTTTT. As protein: CACTRDSTGELFF.

This clone has a single count. V gene TRBV14 combines with J gene TRBJ2-3; TRBD2 agrees at 9 bases. Germline assignment: CDR1 SGHDN and CDR2 FVKESK. The CDR3 consists of 14 residues. Losses at the gene ends were 2 bases for V and 15 bases for J; bases not matched to a gene: 12. This CDR3 is CASSQYLAGAGKYF. DNA of the CDR3: TGTGCCAGCAGCCAATATTTAGCGGGAGCGGGGAAATATTTT.

The V gene is TRBV19, the J gene TRBJ2-5, with D tentatively TRBD1 (7 bases). Germline CDR1 reads LNHDA; CDR2 reads SQIVND (reference sequence). The CDR3 runs to 16 residues. Trimming removed 5 bases from V and 5 bases from J, with 21 bases in between. The CDR3 region is CASSSPATGAGETQYF. For the CDR3, the DNA is TGTGCCAGTAGTTCCCCCGCCACAGGGGCGGGGGAGACCCAGTACTTC.

In DNA form, the CDR3 reads TGTGCCAGCTCACCTGTTGGGACTAGCGGGAGATTCGGGGAGCTGTTTTTT. Encoded protein: CASSPVGTSGRFGELFF. This chain links TRBV18 with TRBJ2-2; the match to TRBD2 covers 14 bases. Germline CDR1 reads KGHSH; CDR2 reads LQKENI. The CDR3 sequence is 17 residues long. V lost 3 bases to trimming and J lost 7 bases; unmatched junction nucleotides: 7.

The genes are TRBV6-1 and TRBJ1-2; D not resolved. Deletions cut 0 bases from V and 2 bases from J, with 7 bases between. Germline values: CDR1 MNHNS, CDR2 SASEGT. This CDR3 contains 14 residues. The CDR3 sequence: CASSEAGSNYGYTF. Written as DNA, the CDR3 is TGTGCCAGCAGTGAAGCGGGCAGCAACTATGGCTACACCTTC.

The chain has TRBV4-3 and TRBJ1-6; D remains ambiguous. Germline V gene sequence: CDR1 LGHNA, CDR2 YSLEER. Trimming took off 0 bases at V and 0 bases at J, with 3 bases between the two ends. The CDR3 loop spans 15 amino acids. The CDR3 protein is CASSQDHSYNSPLHF. The DNA for the CDR3 is TGCGCCAGCAGCCAAGATCACTCCTATAATTCACCCCTCCACTTT.

This chain uses TRBV29-1 with TRBJ1-1; D not resolved. CDR3 length equals 14 residues. V dropped 4 bases and J dropped 2 bases, with 14 bases sitting between them. Germline V CDR1 and CDR2: SQVTM, ANQGSEA. CDR3 sequence: CSVGVPGYNTEAFF. The CDR3 bases are TGCAGCGTTGGAGTCCCGGGGTACAACACTGAAGCTTTCTTT.

This chain links TRBV3-1 (or the pseudogene TRBV3-2) with TRBJ2-5; the D gene is possibly TRBD2 (5 bases). The CDR3 is made up of 14 amino acids. The germline V and J ends were trimmed by 0 bases and 7 bases, with 12 bases remaining between them. CDR1 is LGHDT and CDR2 is YNNKEL in the germline V gene (reference sequence). The CDR3 DNA sequence: TGTGCCAGCAGCCAAGATACGGGGAGTGGGACCCAGTACTTC. It is translated as CASSQDTGSGTQYF.

This clone showed up just once. J is TRBJ1-5 and V is TRBV19; no definite D call. V was shortened by 6 bases and J by 7 bases, with 16 bases between the two germline ends. Germline V lookup: CDR1 LNHDA, CDR2 SQIVND (reference sequence). The CDR3 loop spans 14 amino acids. The CDR3 loop reads CASSLNSPSQPQHF. CDR3 nucleotides: TGTGCCAGTAGCTTAAACTCCCCCTCCCAGCCCCAGCATTTT.

The chain recombines TRBV7-8 with TRBJ2-6, with 9 bases fitting TRBD1. The ends lost 7 bases at V and 3 bases at J; junction bases unmatched: 10. The CDR3 is 17 residues long. The V gene's germline CDR1 is SGHVS and CDR2 FQNEAQ. Written as DNA, the CDR3 is TGTGCCAGCATCCGGGACAGGGTTTTTAGTGGGGCCAACGTCCTGACTTTC. The encoded protein is CASIRDRVFSGANVLTF.

The chain recombines TRBV11-2 with TRBJ2-2, with TRBD2 identical over 9 bases. V shed 5 bases, J shed 2 bases, and the junction held 6 bases outside the gene matches. Germline V gene data show CDR1 as SGHAT and CDR2 as FQNNGV. The CDR3 spans 16 residues. The CDR3 loop reads CASSERLAVNTGELFF. The CDR3 region has the DNA TGTGCCAGCAGCGAACGACTAGCGGTTAACACCGGGGAGCTGTTTTTT.

The chain's CDR3 is CASSSLAGGDKNIQYF. Here the CDR3 DNA reads TGTGCCAGCAGCTCGCTAGCGGGAGGGGACAAAAACATTCAGTACTTC. The rearrangement joins TRBV7-9 to TRBJ2-4; 12 bases agree with TRBD2. CDR1 SEHNR and CDR2 FQNEAQ come from the germline V gene (reference sequence). CDR3 length: 16 amino acids. The ends lost 4 bases at V and 3 bases at J; junction bases unmatched: 4.